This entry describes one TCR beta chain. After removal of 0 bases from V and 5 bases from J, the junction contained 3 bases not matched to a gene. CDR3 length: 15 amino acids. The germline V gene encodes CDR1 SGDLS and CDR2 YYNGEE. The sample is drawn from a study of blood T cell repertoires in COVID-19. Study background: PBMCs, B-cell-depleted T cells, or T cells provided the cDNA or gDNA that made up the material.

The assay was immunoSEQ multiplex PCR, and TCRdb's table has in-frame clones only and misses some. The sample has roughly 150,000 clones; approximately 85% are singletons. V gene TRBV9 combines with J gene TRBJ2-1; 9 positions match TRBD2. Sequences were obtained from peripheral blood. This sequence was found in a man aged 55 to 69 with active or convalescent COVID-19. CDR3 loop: CASSVALAGNNEQFF. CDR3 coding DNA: TGTGCCAGCAGCGTAGCCCTAGCGGGGAACAATGAGCAGTTCTTC.